The rows below give T cell receptor beta chains drawn from one sample of a study of T-cell memory formation after mild COVID-19. One entry per CDR3 protein, called by TCRdb with MiXCR from the 5' RACE reads. This table has some 300,000 distinct CDR3 sequences, 20% to 25% appearing once. The sample was PBMCs or a T cell subset sorted from them (not recorded which). The receptor source for this set is a man younger than 30 who had mild COVID-19 (a few samples of this study predate the infection). Cell type and time point are not known. The CDR3 runs from the conserved cysteine through the conserved F or W.

V	J	CDR3
TRBV10-3	TRBJ2-7	CAISASSYEQYF
TRBV5-6	TRBJ1-2	CASSYRDRDLDGYTF
TRBV18	TRBJ2-4	CASSPHLKNIQYF
TRBV4-3	TRBJ2-5	CASSPDRGAETQYF
TRBV7-2	TRBJ2-5	CASSLAGATRGSQYF
TRBV3-1	TRBJ1-2	CASSPRTTGSRGYTF
TRBV4-1	TRBJ2-7	CASSPKGGTDSYEQYF
TRBV20-1	TRBJ1-6	CSASGVADLFNSPLHF
TRBV25-1	TRBJ1-2	CASSHTGGIYGYTF
TRBV5-1	TRBJ2-5	CASSSLAAAQETQYF
TRBV12-3/TRBV12-4	TRBJ1-4	CASLGGQGRLGNEKLFF
TRBV7-2	TRBJ2-6	CASSLDRVSAGANVLTF
TRBV2	TRBJ1-1	CASRSSGTYRSEAFF